The 20 T cell receptor beta chains below come from one sample, sequenced in a study of blood T cell repertoires in COVID-19. Libraries were prepared by immunoSEQ multiplex PCR; TCRdb keeps only in-frame clonotypes and omits some of them. The profile shows around 200,000 clones, roughly 85% of them singletons. Sequenced sample: peripheral blood. The receptors here all came from a man aged 55 to 70 with acute or convalescent COVID-19.

The genes are TRBV7-9 and TRBJ2-1; D is ambiguous. Germline lookup yields CDR1 SEHNR and CDR2 FQNEAQ (reference sequence). This CDR3 has 12 amino acids. The V end was cut by 0 bases, the J end by 12 bases, with 9 bases between. DNA of the CDR3: TGTGCCAGCAGCTTAGCGTCCGTCCCGCAGTTCTTC. This translates into CASSLASVPQFF.

This clone has more than one count but fewer than ten. Distinct nucleotide sequences in the sample also encode this CDR3. The chain recombines TRBV28 with TRBJ1-5; unclear D gene. The V end lost 3 bases, the J end lost 2 bases, and 11 bases lay between the germline ends. The CDR3 runs 15 residues. The V gene's germline CDR1 is MDHEN and CDR2 SYDVKM. As DNA, the CDR3 is TGTGCCAGCAGTTTGGCGGGCGGGGGCAATCAGCCCCAGCATTTT. Protein product: CASSLAGGGNQPQHF.

The V call is TRBV4-2, the J call TRBJ2-7; 7 positions agree with TRBD2. J gave up 6 bases and V 0 bases, and 2 bases lay outside the gene matches. The CDR3 has 13 residues. The germline V gene has CDR1 LGHNA and CDR2 YNFKEQ. The CDR3 coding sequence is TGTGCCAGCAGCCAAGAGGCGGGAGCCGAGCAGTACTTC. Its translation is CASSQEAGAEQYF.

The V and J genes are TRBV2 and TRBJ2-1; possibly TRBD2 for D (5 bases). The ends were cut back, 7 bases at V and 5 bases at J, with 12 bases in the middle. The CDR3 spans 13 residues. CDR1 is SNHLY, CDR2 FYNNEI, per germline. CDR3 residues: CASKRENHNEQFF. The CDR3 DNA sequence: TGTGCCAGCAAGAGGGAGAACCACAATGAGCAGTTCTTC.

This clone came up a few times. The chain combines TRBV28 with TRBJ2-7, with 10 nucleotides matching TRBD2. CDR1 and CDR2 (germline): MDHEN, SYDVKM. The CDR3 sequence is 19 residues long. Unmatched junction bases numbered 20, after V lost 3 bases and J lost 6 bases. The CDR3 is CASSFVPSGTPGLASEQYF. The CDR3 DNA reads TGTGCCAGCAGTTTTGTCCCCTCCGGGACTCCGGGACTAGCGTCCGAGCAGTACTTC.

This clone has only a few counts. The rearrangement joins TRBV2 to TRBJ2-5; TRBD2 might be the D (6 bases). The CDR3 sequence is 13 residues long. With 6 bases removed from V and 5 bases from J, the gap between germline ends came to 13 bases. Germline CDR1 is SNHLY and CDR2 is FYNNEI. CDR3 DNA: TGTGCCAGCAGGCGGGACCCGGTCGAGACCCAGTACTTC. It yields the protein CASRRDPVETQYF.

This chain links TRBV7-9 with TRBJ2-5; 7 bases are a match to TRBD1. The length of the CDR3 is 15 residues. Trimming took 4 bases from V and 4 from J; bases not matched to a gene: 9. Looked up from germline, CDR1 is SEHNR and CDR2 is FQNEAQ (reference sequence). CDR3 in amino acids: CASSSDREFPETQYF. The CDR3 nucleotides are TGTGCCAGCAGCTCCGACAGGGAGTTCCCAGAGACCCAGTACTTC.

The chain links TRBV3-1 (or the pseudogene TRBV3-2) to TRBJ2-2; TRBD2 aligns across 8 bases. The V gene end was trimmed by 6 bases and the J gene end by 5 bases; junction bases not matched to a gene: 5. Germline V CDR1 and CDR2: LGHDT, YNNKEL (reference sequence). This CDR3 is 14 amino acids long. DNA for the CDR3: TGTGCCAGCAGAAAGCGGGAGAGTACCGGGGAGCTGTTTTTT. Translation gives CASRKRESTGELFF.

J is TRBJ1-5 and V is TRBV5-1; TRBD1 matches at 7 bases. With 4 bases clipped from V and 1 base from J, the junction kept 8 bases outside the gene matches. Germline CDR1 and CDR2: SGHRS and YFSETQ. This CDR3 spans 16 amino acids. CDR3 in amino acids: CASSLGTATSNQPQHF. The CDR3 nucleotides are TGCGCCAGCAGCCTAGGGACAGCGACGAGCAATCAGCCCCAGCATTTT.

Only a few counts were recorded for this clone. The gene calls are TRBV9 and TRBJ2-5, with 10 bases that match TRBD2. V lost 0 bases and J lost 4; bases outside the gene matches: 6. The CDR3 covers 16 residues. Looked up from germline, CDR1 is SGDLS and CDR2 is YYNGEE. This CDR3 is CASSVDGSGRLETQYF. As DNA, the CDR3 is TGTGCCAGCAGCGTAGATGGTAGCGGGAGGCTAGAGACCCAGTACTTC.

This clone was observed a few times. J is TRBJ2-1 and V is TRBV5-1, with 9 nucleotides matching TRBD2. The germline CDR1 and CDR2 sequences are SGHRS and YFSETQ. The CDR3 is 15 amino acids. V lost 3 bases to trimming and J lost 0 bases; unmatched junction nucleotides: 1. The CDR3 loop reads CASSSAGGSYNEQFF. For the CDR3, the DNA is TGCGCCAGCAGCTCAGCGGGGGGCTCCTACAATGAGCAGTTCTTC.

CDR3 protein: CASSPREGREQYF. The CDR3 nucleotides read TGCGCCAGCAGCCCCCGGGAGGGGAGGGAGCAGTACTTC. The rearrangement uses TRBV4-1 and TRBJ2-7; 8 bases line up with TRBD2. The CDR3 has 13 amino acids. V lost 4 bases to trimming and J lost 7 bases; unmatched junction nucleotides: 6. From germline, CDR1 is MGHRA and CDR2 YSYEKL.

This clone occurred a few times. This rearrangement joins TRBV4-3 to TRBJ2-1, with 9 bases lining up with TRBD2. With 0 bases clipped from V and 12 bases from J, the junction kept 9 bases outside the gene matches. The germline V gene encodes CDR1 LGHNA and CDR2 YSLEER. The CDR3 consists of 15 residues. The DNA for the CDR3 is TGCGCCAGCAGCCAAGAACAGGGGATGCGGGGGGGGCAGTTCTTC. Translating gives CASSQEQGMRGGQFF.

The V call is TRBV25-1, the J call TRBJ2-2, with TRBD2 matching over 9 bases. Per the germline V gene, CDR1 is MGHDK and CDR2 is SYGVNS. This CDR3 has 16 amino acids. V lost 2 bases, J lost 8 bases, and 9 bases stayed unmatched. The CDR3 DNA sequence: TGTGCCAGCAGTGAAGTCAGTAGCGGGAGAACGGGGGAGCTGTTTTTT. As protein: CASSEVSSGRTGELFF. Combining the CDR3 with reference TRBV25-1 and TRBJ2-2 gives the whole variable domain EADIYQTPRYLVIGTGKKITLECSQTMGHDKMYWYQQDPGMELHLIHYSYGVNSTEKGDLSSESTVSRIRTEHFPLTLESARPSHTSQYLCASSEVSSGRTGELFFGEGSRLTVL.

The J gene is TRBJ2-5, the V gene TRBV5-4; tentative D call: TRBD1 (5 bases). This CDR3 has 12 amino acids. The germline V gene has CDR1 SGHNT and CDR2 YYREEE (reference sequence). V gave up 7 bases and J gave up 5 bases, with 12 bases separating them. CDR3 loop: CASFRSGETQYF. The CDR3 nucleotides read TGTGCCAGCTTTCGGTCAGGGGAGACCCAGTACTTC.

The rearrangement uses TRBV6-4 and TRBJ2-2; TRBD2 is a possible D gene (6 bases). The CDR3 extends over 13 amino acids. Deletions cut 4 bases from V and 3 bases from J, with 6 bases between. Germline lookup yields CDR1 MRHNA and CDR2 SNTAGT. In nucleotides, the CDR3 is TGTGCCAGCAGTGCGGGGGACACCGGGGAGCTGTTTTTT. As protein: CASSAGDTGELFF.

The chain couples TRBV5-4 to TRBJ2-3, with TRBD2 identical over 10 bases. This CDR3 is built from 18 residues. Per the germline V gene, CDR1 is SGHNT and CDR2 is YYREEE (reference sequence). The junction had 15 bases not matched to a gene; V was cut back by 4 bases and J by 4 bases. DNA of the CDR3: TGTGCCAGCAGCCCGGGGGGCCTAGCGGGAGATCTGGCAGATACGCAGTATTTT. It yields the protein CASSPGGLAGDLADTQYF.

V gene TRBV10-3 combines with J gene TRBJ2-4, with 9 nucleotides matching TRBD1. Unmatched junction bases numbered 3, after V lost 0 bases and J lost 3 bases. The CDR3 is made up of 16 amino acids. Germline V gene lookup returns CDR1 ENHRY and CDR2 SYGVKD. The CDR3 nucleotides are TGTGCCATCAGTGAGTCTCTGGGACAGGGCAAAAACATTCAGTACTTC. This translates into CAISESLGQGKNIQYF.

The rearrangement uses TRBV19 and TRBJ1-2, with a possible D match to TRBD1 (5 bases). CDR1 is LNHDA, CDR2 SQIVND, per germline (reference sequence). V lost 7 bases and J 5 bases, leaving 11 bases between the germline ends. The CDR3 is 12 residues long. The CDR3 is CASIQGNYGYTF. The CDR3 DNA reads as TGTGCCAGTATCCAGGGTAATTATGGCTACACCTTC.

The CDR3 sequence: CASSYSQGGYTF. In DNA, the CDR3 is TGTGCCAGCAGTTACTCACAGGGAGGCTACACCTTC. V usage is TRBV6-5 and J usage is TRBJ1-2, with D possibly being TRBD1 (6 bases). V dropped 0 bases and J dropped 8 bases, with 7 bases sitting between them. Per germline, CDR1 MNHEY and CDR2 SVGAGI. CDR3 length: 12 residues.